This TCR beta chain derives from a study of CD8+ T cells in alopecia areata. Study overall: Oral tofacitinib (5 to 10 mg twice daily) was administered to treated patients.

The V end was cut by 6 bases, the J end by 5 bases, with 13 bases between. The germline CDR1 and CDR2 sequences are SNHLY and FYNNEI. The CDR3 loop spans 14 amino acids. Extracted RNA was reverse transcribed into cDNA, the sequencing template. The table came from immunoSEQ multiplex PCR; TCRdb's copy has only in-frame clones and leaves some out. The data show hundreds of thousands of clones, approximately 72% seen once. This clone was seen a handful of times. Its antigen is currently unknown. As for treatment: oral pan-JAK inhibitor, 5-10 mg twice daily. Study findings and constraints: The treated group had a single nonresponder, limiting CD8+ expansion-response conclusions. In patients, TCRs were shared less clearly than in mice, and HLA may possibly be involved.

The chain combines TRBV2 with TRBJ2-2, with D perhaps TRBD1 or TRBD2 (5 bases each). This material consisted of CD4+ T cells sorted from blood, taken at roughly week 45, from a patient treated with tofacitinib. The sequence came from a human donor with alopecia areata. CDR3 loop: CASSKGDQTGELFF. The CDR3 bases are TGTGCCAGCAGCAAAGGGGACCAAACCGGGGAGCTGTTTTTT.